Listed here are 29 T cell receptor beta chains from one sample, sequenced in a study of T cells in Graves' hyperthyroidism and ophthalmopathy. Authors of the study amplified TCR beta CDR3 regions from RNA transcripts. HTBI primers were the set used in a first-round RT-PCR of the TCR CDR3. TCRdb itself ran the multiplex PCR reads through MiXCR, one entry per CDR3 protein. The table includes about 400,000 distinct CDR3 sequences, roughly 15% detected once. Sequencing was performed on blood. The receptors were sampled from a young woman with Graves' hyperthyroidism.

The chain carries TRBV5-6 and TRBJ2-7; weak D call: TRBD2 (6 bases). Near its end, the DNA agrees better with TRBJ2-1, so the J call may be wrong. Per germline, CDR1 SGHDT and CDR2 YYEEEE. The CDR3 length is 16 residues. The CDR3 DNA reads TGTGCCAGCAGCTCCCGGGGGTCCGGGTTTGGCTACGAGCAGTTCTTC. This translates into CASSSRGSGFGYEQFF.

CDR3 protein: CASGTSAGAANEQFF. The CDR3 DNA sequence: TGTGCCAGCGGTACGTCAGCGGGAGCGGCTAATGAGCAGTTCTTC. This chain connects TRBV27 to TRBJ2-1; 8 bases are shared with TRBD2. The CDR3 has 15 residues. Germline CDR1 and CDR2: MNHEY and SMNVEV (reference sequence). J was trimmed by 7 bases and V by 8 bases; bases with no gene match: 13.

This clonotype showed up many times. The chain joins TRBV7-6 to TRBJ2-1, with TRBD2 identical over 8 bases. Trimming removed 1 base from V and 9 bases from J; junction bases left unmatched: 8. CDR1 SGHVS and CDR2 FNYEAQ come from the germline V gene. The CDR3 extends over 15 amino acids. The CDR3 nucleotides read TGTGCCAGCAGCTTAGTTCCAGCGGGAGTTAGTGAGCAGTTCTTC. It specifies CASSLVPAGVSEQFF. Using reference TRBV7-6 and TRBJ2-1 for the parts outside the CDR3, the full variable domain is GAGVSQSPRYKVTKRGQDVALRCDPISGHVSLYWYRQALGQGPEFLTYFNYEAQQDKSGLPNDRFSAERPEGSISTLTIQRTEQRDSAMYRCASSLVPAGVSEQFFGPGTRLTVL.

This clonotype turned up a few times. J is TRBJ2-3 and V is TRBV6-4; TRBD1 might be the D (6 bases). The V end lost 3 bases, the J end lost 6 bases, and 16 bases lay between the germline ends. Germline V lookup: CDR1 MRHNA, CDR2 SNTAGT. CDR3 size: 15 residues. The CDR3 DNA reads TGTGCCAGCAGTGAAGGAGAGGGGGATTGGGATACGCAGTATTTT. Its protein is CASSEGEGDWDTQYF.

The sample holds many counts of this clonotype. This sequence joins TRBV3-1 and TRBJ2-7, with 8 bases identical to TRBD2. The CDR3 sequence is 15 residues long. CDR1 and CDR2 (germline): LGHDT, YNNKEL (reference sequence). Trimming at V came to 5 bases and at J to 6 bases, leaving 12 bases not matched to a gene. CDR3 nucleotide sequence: TGTGCCAGCAGCTACCAGAGGACTAGCCTGGGCGAGCAGTACTTC. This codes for CASSYQRTSLGEQYF.

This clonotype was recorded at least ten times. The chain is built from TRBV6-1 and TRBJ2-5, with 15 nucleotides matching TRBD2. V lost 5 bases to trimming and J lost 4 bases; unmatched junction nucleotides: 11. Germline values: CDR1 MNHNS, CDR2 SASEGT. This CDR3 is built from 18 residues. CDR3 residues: CASSQGLAGGGLLETQYF. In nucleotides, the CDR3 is TGTGCCAGCAGTCAAGGACTAGCGGGAGGGGGGCTGTTAGAGACCCAGTACTTC.

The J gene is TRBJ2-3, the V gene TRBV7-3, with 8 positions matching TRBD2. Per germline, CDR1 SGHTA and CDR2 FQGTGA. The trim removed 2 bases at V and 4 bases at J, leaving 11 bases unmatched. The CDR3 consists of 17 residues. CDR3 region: CASSLRGAGVWSDTQYF. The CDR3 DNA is TGTGCCAGCAGCTTACGGGGAGCGGGAGTTTGGTCAGATACGCAGTATTTT. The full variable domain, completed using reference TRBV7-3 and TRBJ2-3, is GAGVSQTPSNKVTEKGKYVELRCDPISGHTALYWYRQSLGQGPEFLIYFQGTGAADDSGLPNDRFFAVRPEGSVSTLKIQRTERGDSAVYLCASSLRGAGVWSDTQYFGPGTRLTVL.

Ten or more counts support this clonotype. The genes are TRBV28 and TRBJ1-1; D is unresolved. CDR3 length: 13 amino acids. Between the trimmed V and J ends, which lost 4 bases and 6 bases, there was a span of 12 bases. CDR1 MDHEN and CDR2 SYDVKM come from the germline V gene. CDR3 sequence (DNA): TGTGCCAGCAGTTCGGGCGTGGAGTCTGAAGCTTTCTTT. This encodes CASSSGVESEAFF.

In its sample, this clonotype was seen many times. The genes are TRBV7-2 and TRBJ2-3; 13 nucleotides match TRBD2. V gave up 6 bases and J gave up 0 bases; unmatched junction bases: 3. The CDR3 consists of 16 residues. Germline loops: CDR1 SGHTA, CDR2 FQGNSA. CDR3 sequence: CASRGLAGASTDTQYF. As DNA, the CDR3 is TGTGCCAGCAGAGGACTAGCGGGAGCTAGCACAGATACGCAGTATTTT.

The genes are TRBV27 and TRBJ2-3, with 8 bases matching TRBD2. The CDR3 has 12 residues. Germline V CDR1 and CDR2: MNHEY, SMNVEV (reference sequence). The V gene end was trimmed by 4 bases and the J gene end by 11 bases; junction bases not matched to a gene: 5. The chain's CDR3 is CASSSGLGEQYF. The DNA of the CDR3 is TGTGCCAGCAGTTCGGGACTAGGGGAGCAGTATTTT.

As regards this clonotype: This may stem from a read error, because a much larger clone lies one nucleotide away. CDR3 DNA: TGTGCCACCGGGACTCCCCGCGGCACAGATACGCAGTATTTT. This sequence encodes CATGTPRGTDTQYF. V gene TRBV24-1 combines with J gene TRBJ2-3; tentatively, D is TRBD2 (6 bases). Germline CDR1 and CDR2: KGHDR and SFDVKD. Trimming shortened V by 9 bases and J by 1 base, and 13 bases separated the two germline ends. The CDR3 sequence is 14 residues long.

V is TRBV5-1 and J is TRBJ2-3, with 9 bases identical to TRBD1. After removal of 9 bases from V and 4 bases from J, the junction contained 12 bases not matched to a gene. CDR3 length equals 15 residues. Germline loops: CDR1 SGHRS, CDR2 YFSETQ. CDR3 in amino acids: CATYPGQGVADTQYF. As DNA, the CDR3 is TGCGCCACCTACCCGGGACAGGGAGTTGCAGATACGCAGTATTTT.

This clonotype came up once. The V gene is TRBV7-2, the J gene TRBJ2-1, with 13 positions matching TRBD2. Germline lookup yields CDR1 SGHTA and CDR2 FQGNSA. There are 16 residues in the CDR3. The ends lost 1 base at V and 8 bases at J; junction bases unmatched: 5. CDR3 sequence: CASSLGTSGRLYEQFF. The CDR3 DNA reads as TGTGCCAGCAGCTTAGGGACTAGCGGGAGACTTTATGAGCAGTTCTTC.

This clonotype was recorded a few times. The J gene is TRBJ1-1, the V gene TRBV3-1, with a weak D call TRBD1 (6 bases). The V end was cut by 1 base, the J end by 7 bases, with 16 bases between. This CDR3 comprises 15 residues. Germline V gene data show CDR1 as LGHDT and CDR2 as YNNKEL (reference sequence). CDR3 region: CASSQGPGTTNEAFF. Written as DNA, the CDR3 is TGTGCCAGCAGCCAAGGACCCGGGACAACTAATGAAGCTTTCTTT. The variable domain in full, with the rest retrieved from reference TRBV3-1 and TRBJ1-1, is DTAVSQTPKYLVTQMGNDKSIKCEQNLGHDTMYWYKQDSKKFLKIMFSYNNKELIINETVPNRFSPKSPDKAHLNLHINSLELGDSAVYFCASSQGPGTTNEAFFGQGTRLTVV.

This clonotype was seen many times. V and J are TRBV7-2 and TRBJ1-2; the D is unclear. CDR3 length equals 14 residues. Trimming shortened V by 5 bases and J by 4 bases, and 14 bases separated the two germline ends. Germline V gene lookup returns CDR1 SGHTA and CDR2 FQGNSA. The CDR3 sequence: CASSPRTALYGYTF. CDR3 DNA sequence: TGTGCCAGCAGCCCAAGGACGGCCCTCTATGGCTACACCTTC.

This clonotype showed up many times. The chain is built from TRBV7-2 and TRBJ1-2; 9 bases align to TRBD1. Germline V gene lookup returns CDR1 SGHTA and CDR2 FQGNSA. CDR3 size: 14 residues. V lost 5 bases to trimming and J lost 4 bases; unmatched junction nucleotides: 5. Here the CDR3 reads CASSPETGGYGYTF. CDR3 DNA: TGTGCCAGCAGCCCGGAGACAGGGGGCTATGGCTACACCTTC. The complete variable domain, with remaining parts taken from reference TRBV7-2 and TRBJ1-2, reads GAGVSQSPSNKVTEKGKDVELRCDPISGHTALYWYRQSLGQGLEFLIYFQGNSAPDKSGLPSDRFSAERTGGSVSTLTIQRTQQEDSAVYLCASSPETGGYGYTFGSGTRLTVV.

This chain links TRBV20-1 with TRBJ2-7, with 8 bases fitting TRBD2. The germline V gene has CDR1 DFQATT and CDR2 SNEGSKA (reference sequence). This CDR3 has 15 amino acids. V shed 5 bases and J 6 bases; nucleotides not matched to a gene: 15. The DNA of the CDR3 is TGCAGTGCTCATGGACTAGCCGGAGCCGCCGGCGAGCAGTACTTC. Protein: CSAHGLAGAAGEQYF.

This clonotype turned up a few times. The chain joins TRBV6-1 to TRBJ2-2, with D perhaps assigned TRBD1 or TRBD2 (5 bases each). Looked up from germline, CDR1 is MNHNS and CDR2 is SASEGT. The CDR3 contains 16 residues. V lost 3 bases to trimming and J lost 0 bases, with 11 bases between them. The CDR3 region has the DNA TGTGCCAGCAGTGATCCGGGGCAGACGAACACCGGGGAGCTGTTTTTT. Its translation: CASSDPGQTNTGELFF.

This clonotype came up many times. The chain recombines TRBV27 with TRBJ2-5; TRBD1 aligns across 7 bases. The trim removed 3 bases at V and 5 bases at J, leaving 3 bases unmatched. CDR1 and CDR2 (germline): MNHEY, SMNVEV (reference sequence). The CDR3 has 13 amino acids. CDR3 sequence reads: CASSFSDRETQYF. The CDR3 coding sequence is TGTGCCAGCAGTTTTTCGGACAGGGAGACCCAGTACTTC.

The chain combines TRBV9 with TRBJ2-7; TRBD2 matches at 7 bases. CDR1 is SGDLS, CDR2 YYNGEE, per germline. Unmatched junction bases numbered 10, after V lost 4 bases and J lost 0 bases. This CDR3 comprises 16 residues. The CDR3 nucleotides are TGTGCCAGCAGCTTAGCCGGTAGCGGGTTCTCCTACGAGCAGTACTTC. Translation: CASSLAGSGFSYEQYF.

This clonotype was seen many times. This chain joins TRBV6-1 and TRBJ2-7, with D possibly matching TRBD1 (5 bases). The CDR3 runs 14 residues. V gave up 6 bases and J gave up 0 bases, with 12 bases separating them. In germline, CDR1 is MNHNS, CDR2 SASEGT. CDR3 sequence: CASSPGYASYEQYF. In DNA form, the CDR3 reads TGTGCCAGCAGCCCAGGGTATGCCTCCTACGAGCAGTACTTC.

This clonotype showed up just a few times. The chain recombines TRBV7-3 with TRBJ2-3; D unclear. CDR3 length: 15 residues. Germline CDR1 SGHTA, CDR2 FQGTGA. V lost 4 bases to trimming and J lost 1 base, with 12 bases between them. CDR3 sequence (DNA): TGTGCCAGCAGCTCGGGTCGTGGGGGCACAGATACGCAGTATTTT. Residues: CASSSGRGGTDTQYF.

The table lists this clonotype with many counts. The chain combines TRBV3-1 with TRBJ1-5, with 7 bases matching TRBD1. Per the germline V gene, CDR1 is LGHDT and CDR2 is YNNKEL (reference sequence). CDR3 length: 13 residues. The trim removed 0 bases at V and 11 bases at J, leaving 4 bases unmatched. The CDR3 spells CASSQEAGGAQHF. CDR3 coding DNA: TGTGCCAGCAGCCAAGAGGCAGGGGGAGCCCAGCATTTT.

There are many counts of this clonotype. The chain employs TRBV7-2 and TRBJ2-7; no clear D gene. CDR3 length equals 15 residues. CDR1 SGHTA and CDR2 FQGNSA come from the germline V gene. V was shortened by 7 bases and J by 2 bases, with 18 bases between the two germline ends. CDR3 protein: CASTYQPGGAYEQYF. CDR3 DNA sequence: TGTGCCAGCACCTATCAACCGGGCGGAGCCTACGAGCAGTACTTC.

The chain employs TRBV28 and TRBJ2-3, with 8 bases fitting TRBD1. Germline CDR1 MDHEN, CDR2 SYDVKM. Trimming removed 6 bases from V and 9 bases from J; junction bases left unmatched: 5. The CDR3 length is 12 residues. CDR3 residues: CASRLQGGTQYF. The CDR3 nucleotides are TGTGCCAGCAGGCTACAGGGGGGCACGCAGTATTTT.

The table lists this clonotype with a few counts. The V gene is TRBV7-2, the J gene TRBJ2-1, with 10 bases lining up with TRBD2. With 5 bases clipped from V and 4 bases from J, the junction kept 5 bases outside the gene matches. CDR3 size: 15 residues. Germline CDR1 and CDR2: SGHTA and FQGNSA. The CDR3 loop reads CASSPQTSGYNEQFF. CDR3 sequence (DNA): TGTGCCAGCAGCCCCCAGACTAGCGGGTACAATGAGCAGTTCTTC.

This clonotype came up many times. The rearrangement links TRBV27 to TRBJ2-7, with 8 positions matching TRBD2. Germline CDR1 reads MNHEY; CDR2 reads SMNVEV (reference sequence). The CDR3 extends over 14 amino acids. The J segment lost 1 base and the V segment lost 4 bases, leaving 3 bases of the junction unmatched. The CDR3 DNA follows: TGTGCCAGCAGTTCCTTAGCGGGGTCCTACGAGCAGTACTTC. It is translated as CASSSLAGSYEQYF.

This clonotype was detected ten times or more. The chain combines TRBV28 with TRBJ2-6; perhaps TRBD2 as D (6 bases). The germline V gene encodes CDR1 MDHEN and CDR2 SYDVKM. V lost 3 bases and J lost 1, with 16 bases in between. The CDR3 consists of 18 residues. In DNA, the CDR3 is TGTGCCAGCAGTTTGTCCCCCCTTGGGGGGTCTGGGGCCAACGTCCTGACTTTC. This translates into CASSLSPLGGSGANVLTF.

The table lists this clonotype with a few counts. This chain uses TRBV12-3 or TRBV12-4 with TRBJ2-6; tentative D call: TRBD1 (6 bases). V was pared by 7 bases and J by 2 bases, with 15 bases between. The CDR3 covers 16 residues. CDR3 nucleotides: TGTGCCAGCACCCAAGACAGGATAGCTGGGGCCAACGTCCTGACTTTC. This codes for CASTQDRIAGANVLTF.